Shown below are 12 T cell receptor beta chains from a single sample sequenced in a study of T-cell reconstitution after alpha-beta-depleted transplantation in children. Whole-study results and caveats: T cells produced anew were the main source of T-cell counts and diversity one year after transplant.

Unique molecular identifiers were used in preparing the TCRbeta library. TCRdb passed the PCR reads through MiXCR, listing each CDR3 protein once. This table has about 300,000 distinct CDR3 sequences, nearly 8% appearing once. The antigens for these receptors are not known. The input for sequencing was peripheral blood, taken 360 days after TCRalphabeta/CD19-depleted stem cell transplant. These receptors originate from a female patient aged 2-15 years who had a stem cell transplant for Fanconi anemia, so the T cells may come from the graft donor.

This clonotype has at least ten counts. This chain uses TRBV6-2 or TRBV6-3 with TRBJ2-5; D tentatively fits TRBD1 or TRBD2 (5 bases each). This CDR3 has 15 amino acids. CDR1 and CDR2 (germline): MNHEY, SVGEGT. The ends were cut back, 6 bases at V and 2 bases at J, with 16 bases in the middle. The CDR3 nucleotides read TGTGCCAGCAGCTCGGGGACGGATTATCAAGAGACCCAGTACTTC. This codes for CASSSGTDYQETQYF.

This clonotype occurred a few times. The rearrangement joins TRBV12-5 to TRBJ2-5; 8 nucleotides match TRBD1. V shed 5 bases and J 4 bases; nucleotides not matched to a gene: 6. Germline V gene sequence: CDR1 LGHNT, CDR2 FRNRAP. CDR3 length equals 14 residues. The CDR3 DNA is TGTGCTAGTGGTCCTGGACAGGGAGGAGAGACCCAGTACTTC. It is translated as CASGPGQGGETQYF.

The chain links TRBV27 to TRBJ1-3; 9 bases map to TRBD1. The CDR3 contains 14 residues. The junction had 3 bases not matched to a gene; V was cut back by 5 bases and J by 4 bases. CDR1 is MNHEY and CDR2 is SMNVEV in the germline V gene (reference sequence). CDR3 DNA sequence: TGTGCCAGCAGTCGAGGGACAGGGGGAAACACCATATATTTT. Protein product: CASSRGTGGNTIYF.

This clonotype was seen ten or more times. This chain links TRBV10-3 with TRBJ2-1, with TRBD2 identical over 11 bases. V lost 5 bases and J lost 10; bases outside the gene matches: 7. This CDR3 comprises 14 residues. Germline CDR1 ENHRY, CDR2 SYGVKD. CDR3 in DNA: TGTGCCATCAGTTCACTAGCGGGAGAAGGAGAGCAGTTCTTC. As protein: CAISSLAGEGEQFF.

The chain's CDR3 is CASSQGFRGDTQETQYF. In DNA, the CDR3 is TGTGCCAGCAGCCAAGGGTTCCGGGGGGATACCCAAGAGACCCAGTACTTC. This rearrangement joins TRBV4-2 to TRBJ2-5; 7 bases are a match to TRBD2. CDR1 is LGHNA and CDR2 is YNFKEQ in the germline V gene. This CDR3 region has 17 residues. The trim removed 1 base at V and 1 base at J, leaving 9 bases unmatched.

This clonotype was recorded at least ten times. V usage is TRBV6-5 and J usage is TRBJ2-1, with TRBD2 as a possible D gene (6 bases). V lost 2 bases, J lost 1 base, and 9 bases lay in between. Germline V gene lookup returns CDR1 MNHEY and CDR2 SVGAGI. The CDR3 totals 15 residues. In DNA form, the CDR3 reads TGTGCCAGCAGTTACAAACTAGCATCCTACAATGAGCAGTTCTTC. Translation gives CASSYKLASYNEQFF.

This clonotype was seen ten or more times. The chain combines TRBV7-9 with TRBJ2-2; TRBD1 matches 9 bases. The germline CDR1 and CDR2 sequences are SEHNR and FQNEAQ (reference sequence). J was trimmed by 7 bases and V by 5 bases; bases with no gene match: 5. The CDR3 is 14 amino acids. The CDR3 region has the DNA TGTGCCAGCAGCCGGGACAGGGCTGGCGGGGAGCTGTTTTTT. Its protein product is CASSRDRAGGELFF.

This chain uses TRBV28 with TRBJ2-1, with D perhaps TRBD2 (6 bases). Germline V gives CDR1 MDHEN, CDR2 SYDVKM. The CDR3 has 17 residues. V shed 6 bases and J shed 0 bases, with 18 bases lying between them. The CDR3 coding sequence is TGTGCCAGCAGCCTAGCGACAGTTTTCCCCTCCTACAATGAGCAGTTCTTC. It codes for CASSLATVFPSYNEQFF.

This clonotype came up many times. This chain uses TRBV5-6 with TRBJ2-7; D may correspond to TRBD1 or TRBD2 (5 bases each). The V and J ends lost 4 bases and 0 bases respectively, with 11 bases between them. CDR1 is SGHDT, CDR2 YYEEEE, per germline. The CDR3 runs 14 residues. The CDR3 loop reads CASSPGLSSYEQYF. The CDR3 DNA sequence: TGTGCCAGCAGCCCGGGGCTAAGCTCCTACGAGCAGTACTTC.

This clonotype was counted only a few times. V is TRBV9 and J is TRBJ2-2, with D unresolved. Trimming shortened V by 0 bases and J by 4 bases, and 7 bases separated the two germline ends. The CDR3 runs to 14 residues. The V gene's germline CDR1 is SGDLS and CDR2 YYNGEE. CDR3 bases: TGTGCCAGCAGCGTAGACCCCAGCACCGGGGAGCTGTTTTTT. Translated: CASSVDPSTGELFF. The full variable domain, with the rest looked up from reference TRBV9 and TRBJ2-2, is DSGVTQTPKHLITATGQRVTLRCSPRSGDLSVYWYQQSLDQGLQFLIQYYNGEERAKGNILERFSAQQFPDLHSELNLSSLELGDSALYFCASSVDPSTGELFFGEGSRLTVL.

This clonotype was observed many times. This CDR3 reads CASSRRTGVDTQYF. Written as DNA, the CDR3 is TGTGCCAGCAGCCGTAGGACAGGGGTTGATACGCAGTATTTT. The chain recombines TRBV4-2 with TRBJ2-3, with TRBD1 matching 9 bases. The CDR3 has 14 residues. V gave up 4 bases and J gave up 6 bases; unmatched junction bases: 5. In germline, CDR1 is LGHNA, CDR2 YNFKEQ.

This clonotype was observed many times. This chain uses TRBV12-3 or TRBV12-4 with TRBJ1-3; D remains unclear. Deletions cut 0 bases from V and 0 bases from J, with 3 bases between. The CDR3 is 14 residues long. The CDR3 nucleotides read TGTGCCAGCAGTTTAGCGGGCTCTGGAAACACCATATATTTT. Protein sequence: CASSLAGSGNTIYF.